The sequence of this T cell receptor (beta chain) was determined in a study of T cell changes during pregnancy in multiple sclerosis. CDR1 is MDHEN, CDR2 SYDVKM, per germline. This CDR3 is built from 15 residues. V lost 5 bases, J lost 5 bases, and 10 bases stayed unmatched. Measured with immunoSEQ multiplex PCR; TCRdb has only the in-frame clones, and not every one. The repertoire holds 40,000 to 60,000 clones, with 85% to 95% as singletons. In this sample, this clone is medium-sized (0.01 to 0.1%). The chain has TRBV28 and TRBJ2-5, with 8 bases fitting TRBD2. The receptor's source is a female donor with multiple sclerosis, enrolled in a pregnancy study. This sample comprised CD8+ T cells from peripheral blood mononuclear cells, obtained in the first trimester of pregnancy. CDR3 loop: CASSPPGGGGETQYF. CDR3 in DNA: TGTGCCAGCAGTCCACCCGGGGGGGGCGGGGAGACCCAGTACTTC.